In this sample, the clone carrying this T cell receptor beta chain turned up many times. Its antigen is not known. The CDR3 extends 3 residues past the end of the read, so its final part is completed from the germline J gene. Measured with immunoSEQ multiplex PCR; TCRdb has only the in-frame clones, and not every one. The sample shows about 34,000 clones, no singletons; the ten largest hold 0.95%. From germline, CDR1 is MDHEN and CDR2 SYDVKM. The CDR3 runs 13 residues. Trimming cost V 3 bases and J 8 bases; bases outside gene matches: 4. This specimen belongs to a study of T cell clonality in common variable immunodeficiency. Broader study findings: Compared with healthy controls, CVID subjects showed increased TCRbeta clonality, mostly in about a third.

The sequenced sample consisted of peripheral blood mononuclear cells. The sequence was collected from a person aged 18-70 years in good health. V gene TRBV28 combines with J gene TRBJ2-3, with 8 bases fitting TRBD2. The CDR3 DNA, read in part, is TGTGCCAGCAGTTTGCGGGCGGGAGGTACG. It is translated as CASSLRAGGT. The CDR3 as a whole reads CASSLRAGGTQYF.